The 30 T cell receptor beta chains below come from one sample, sequenced in a study of T cell changes during pregnancy in multiple sclerosis. Method: immunoSEQ multiplex PCR; TCRdb's copy keeps in-frame clones and lacks some. The top ten hold about 6.4% of the sample, which has about 31,000 clones, approximately 90% seen once. Specimen: CD8+ T cells from peripheral blood mononuclear cells, collected in the second trimester of pregnancy. The source is a female donor with multiple sclerosis, enrolled in a pregnancy study.

The chain carries TRBV14 and TRBJ2-1; D is possibly TRBD1 (5 bases). Germline assignment: CDR1 SGHDN and CDR2 FVKESK. CDR3 length: 15 amino acids. With 4 bases removed from V and 2 bases from J, the gap between germline ends came to 12 bases. The CDR3, as DNA: TGTGCCAGCAGCCCTAGGACATCTCCCTACAATGAGCAGTTCTTC. Translating gives CASSPRTSPYNEQFF.

The chain is built from TRBV7-2 and TRBJ1-1; the D gene is possibly TRBD1 (5 bases). The ends were cut back, 1 base at V and 8 bases at J, with 8 bases in the middle. CDR1 SGHTA and CDR2 FQGNSA come from the germline V gene. The CDR3 has 12 residues. The CDR3 loop is CASSLVAGEAFF. CDR3 sequence (DNA): TGTGCCAGCAGCTTAGTTGCAGGGGAAGCTTTCTTT.

The chain carries TRBV11-2 and TRBJ2-1; 9 bases agree with TRBD2. The CDR3 is made up of 17 amino acids. V gave up 2 bases and J gave up 4 bases; unmatched junction bases: 9. CDR1 is SGHAT, CDR2 FQNNGV, per germline. The CDR3 bases are TGTGCCAGCAGCTTACAGGGCGGGGGGGTGCCGTACAATGAGCAGTTCTTC. It translates to CASSLQGGGVPYNEQFF.

The CDR3 DNA reads TGCGCCAGCAGCCCCGGGGGTGGGACCGGGGAGCTGTTTTTT. Its translation is CASSPGGGTGELFF. The rearrangement joins TRBV5-1 to TRBJ2-2, with D tentatively TRBD2 (6 bases). This CDR3 is 14 amino acids long. CDR1 and CDR2 (germline): SGHRS, YFSETQ. The V end was cut by 4 bases, the J end by 5 bases, with 12 bases between.

This chain connects TRBV7-2 to TRBJ1-2; the D gene is possibly TRBD1 (5 bases). Trimming pared 6 bases from V and 2 bases from J, leaving 13 bases between. The germline CDR1 and CDR2 sequences are SGHTA and FQGNSA. There are 14 residues in the CDR3. This chain's CDR3 is CASSSAGGNYGYTF. CDR3 sequence (DNA): TGTGCCAGCAGTTCCGCCGGGGGAAACTATGGCTACACCTTC.

The chain couples TRBV15 to TRBJ2-7; D call uncertain. Per germline, CDR1 LNHNV and CDR2 YYDKDF (reference sequence). The CDR3 covers 13 residues. Trimming cost V 5 bases and J 3 bases, with 11 bases left between them. The CDR3 coding sequence is TGTGCCACCAGCTTGACTGACGGCTACGAGCAGTACTTC. Its protein product is CATSLTDGYEQYF.

This CDR3 reads CASSYWASGSEGELFF. The CDR3 DNA reads as TGTGCCAGCAGTTACTGGGCTAGCGGGAGTGAAGGGGAGCTGTTTTTT. This chain connects TRBV6-5 to TRBJ2-2; 10 nucleotides agree with TRBD2. V was pared by 1 base and J by 8 bases, with 7 bases of the junction left unmatched. The germline V gene encodes CDR1 MNHEY and CDR2 SVGAGI. This CDR3 spans 16 amino acids.

The V call is TRBV19, the J call TRBJ2-1; the match to TRBD2 covers 10 bases. The V and J ends lost 2 bases and 7 bases, in that order; junction bases with no gene match: 5. CDR1 and CDR2 from the germline V gene are LNHDA and SQIVND (reference sequence). The CDR3 spans 15 residues. The CDR3 spells CASSIITSGKNEQFF. The CDR3 DNA follows: TGTGCCAGTAGTATAATAACTAGCGGGAAAAATGAGCAGTTCTTC.

The rearrangement joins TRBV5-3 to TRBJ2-7; 12 bases agree with TRBD1. TRBV5-3 is designated an ORF whose function remains uncertain. J was trimmed by 4 bases and V by 6 bases; bases with no gene match: 14. This CDR3 has 17 amino acids. In nucleotides, the CDR3 is TGTGCCAGAACCCACAGCGGCACGGGACAGGGGGCTTACGAGCAGTACTTC. This gives the protein CARTHSGTGQGAYEQYF.

The chain has TRBV4-3 and TRBJ2-1, with 9 bases fitting TRBD2. Per the germline V gene, CDR1 is LGHNA and CDR2 is YSLEER. The length of the CDR3 is 16 residues. V dropped 0 bases and J dropped 3; count of bases not matched to a gene: 3. The chain's CDR3 is CASSQESTSGYNEQFF. The CDR3 bases are TGCGCCAGCAGCCAAGAGTCGACTAGCGGCTACAATGAGCAGTTCTTC.

The gene calls are TRBV7-6 and TRBJ2-2, with 8 bases identical to TRBD2. The CDR3 has 13 residues. CDR1 and CDR2 (germline): SGHVS, FNYEAQ. With V trimmed by 3 bases and J by 8 bases, 2 bases remained unmatched. CDR3 protein: CASSFVAGGELFF. In DNA form, the CDR3 reads TGTGCCAGCAGCTTTGTAGCGGGAGGGGAGCTGTTTTTT.

The chain links TRBV7-9 to TRBJ2-7; D possibly corresponds to TRBD1 (6 bases). V was cut by 3 bases and J by 11 bases, with 14 bases left in between. The germline CDR1 and CDR2 sequences are SEHNR and FQNEAQ (reference sequence). The CDR3 has 12 amino acids. The CDR3 coding sequence is TGTGCCAGCAGCTTGGACAGCTTCATGGAGTACTTC. It yields the protein CASSLDSFMEYF.

The chain combines TRBV30 with TRBJ2-1; tentatively, D is TRBD2 (6 bases). The germline CDR1 and CDR2 sequences are GTSNPN and SVGIG (reference sequence). Trimming removed 4 bases at V and 9 bases at J, with 10 bases between. The CDR3 is 11 amino acids. This chain's CDR3 is CAWTAAGEQFF. CDR3 sequence (DNA): TGTGCCTGGACCGCAGCGGGTGAGCAGTTCTTC. Supplemented by reference TRBV30 and TRBJ2-1, the full variable domain reads SQTIHQWPATLVQPVGSPLSLECTVEGTSNPNLYWYRQAAGRGLQLLFYSVGIGQISSEVPQNLSASRPQDRQFILSSKKLLLSDSGFYLCAWTAAGEQFFGPGTRLTVL.

The chain links TRBV27 to TRBJ2-3, with a possible D match to TRBD1 (6 bases). CDR1 and CDR2 (germline): MNHEY, SMNVEV (reference sequence). Between the trimmed V and J ends, which lost 3 bases and 9 bases, there was a span of 16 bases. The CDR3 sequence is 14 residues long. The CDR3 coding sequence is TGTGCCAGCAGTTTGGGGGCAGCCACCGACACGCAGTATTTT. It translates to CASSLGAATDTQYF.

The chain uses TRBV5-1 and TRBJ2-7; 8 nucleotides align to TRBD2. CDR3 length: 15 residues. V was clipped by 5 bases and J by 0 bases; unmatched bases: 7. Per germline, CDR1 SGHRS and CDR2 YFSETQ. CDR3: CASSPGGTSSYEQYF. The CDR3 DNA reads as TGCGCCAGCAGTCCGGGGGGGACTAGCTCCTACGAGCAGTACTTC. Drawing the rest from reference TRBV5-1 and TRBJ2-7, the complete variable domain is KAGVTQTPRYLIKTRGQQVTLSCSPISGHRSVSWYQQTPGQGLQFLFEYFSETQRNKGNFPGRFSGRQFSNSRSEMNVSTLELGDSALYLCASSPGGTSSYEQYFGPGTRLTVT.

The chain couples TRBV28 to TRBJ2-1; perhaps TRBD2 as D (5 bases). The CDR3 has 15 amino acids. The germline V and J ends were trimmed by 2 bases and 0 bases, with 8 bases remaining between them. Germline V gene lookup returns CDR1 MDHEN and CDR2 SYDVKM. CDR3 DNA sequence: TGTGCCAGCAGTTTAGCGGGTAGCTCCTACAATGAGCAGTTCTTC. Its protein product is CASSLAGSSYNEQFF.

J is TRBJ2-1 and V is TRBV2, with 8 bases aligning to TRBD1. V dropped 5 bases and J dropped 8; count of bases not matched to a gene: 8. The length of the CDR3 is 14 residues. The germline gives CDR1 SNHLY, CDR2 FYNNEI. The DNA for the CDR3 is TGTGCCAGCAGTTACGTGACAGGGGCGGATGAGCAGTTCTTC. It encodes CASSYVTGADEQFF.

J is TRBJ2-3 and V is TRBV27; tentatively, D is TRBD1 (5 bases). This CDR3 has 15 amino acids. V lost 5 bases to trimming and J lost 2 bases, with 14 bases between them. Germline V gene lookup returns CDR1 MNHEY and CDR2 SMNVEV (reference sequence). The CDR3 DNA sequence: TGTGCCAGCAGTCCAAGGGGCGGATACACAGATACGCAGTATTTT. Protein product: CASSPRGGYTDTQYF.

This clone was recorded a few times. The chain combines TRBV19 with TRBJ1-1; D is unclear. The CDR3 loop spans 12 amino acids. Germline V gene sequence: CDR1 LNHDA, CDR2 SQIVND (reference sequence). V was shortened by 5 bases and J by 4 bases, with 8 bases between the two germline ends. CDR3 amino acids: CASSVPSTEAFF. CDR3 DNA sequence: TGTGCCAGTAGTGTCCCGAGCACTGAAGCTTTCTTT.

This chain joins TRBV28 and TRBJ2-1, with a possible D match to TRBD2 (5 bases). Germline V gene lookup returns CDR1 MDHEN and CDR2 SYDVKM. The V gene lost 6 bases and the J gene lost 9 bases, with 15 bases spanning the gap. The CDR3 totals 13 residues. In DNA, the CDR3 is TGTGCCAGCAGCCCCACTGCAGCGGTTGAGCAGTTCTTC. This encodes CASSPTAAVEQFF.

J is TRBJ2-7 and V is TRBV5-6; TRBD2 might be the D (5 bases). V lost 0 bases and J lost 7, with 17 bases in between. This CDR3 contains 15 residues. Germline CDR1 and CDR2: SGHDT and YYEEEE. The CDR3 DNA is TGTGCCAGCAGCTTGGCCTCGAGGGCCCATAAGGAGCAGTACTTC. It yields the protein CASSLASRAHKEQYF.

The rearrangement joins TRBV6-1 to TRBJ2-7, with TRBD1 matching over 7 bases. V gave up 1 base and J gave up 6 bases; unmatched junction bases: 3. Per germline, CDR1 MNHNS and CDR2 SASEGT. The CDR3 loop spans 13 amino acids. CDR3 nucleotide sequence: TGTGCCAGCAGTGAAGAGGGGGCGGGCGAGCAGTACTTC. It translates to CASSEEGAGEQYF.

The genes are TRBV29-1 and TRBJ2-1; TRBD1 agrees at 8 bases. V was clipped by 6 bases and J by 6 bases; unmatched bases: 10. The CDR3 totals 14 residues. Germline CDR1 and CDR2: SQVTM and ANQGSEA. CDR3 region: CSVAGGDFGNEQFF. DNA for the CDR3: TGCAGCGTGGCAGGGGGCGATTTCGGCAATGAGCAGTTCTTC.

The chain employs TRBV19 and TRBJ2-1; 11 bases align to TRBD2. The length of the CDR3 is 15 residues. Germline trimming cut 5 bases from V and 7 bases from J; bases unmatched to any gene: 7. Germline V gene data show CDR1 as LNHDA and CDR2 as SQIVND (reference sequence). CDR3 bases: TGTGCCAGTAGTTGGCTAGCGGGAGGCCTTAATGAGCAGTTCTTC. Amino acid sequence: CASSWLAGGLNEQFF.

This clone has a single count. The chain uses TRBV7-9 and TRBJ2-5; no clear D. Germline V gene data show CDR1 as SEHNR and CDR2 as FQNEAQ (reference sequence). V gave up 5 bases and J gave up 3 bases, with 7 bases separating them. The CDR3 is 12 residues long. The CDR3 DNA sequence: TGTGCCAGCAGCCCCTCGGAAGAGACCCAGTACTTC. It codes for CASSPSEETQYF.

The rearrangement joins TRBV27 to TRBJ2-5, with 7 bases that match TRBD2. The CDR3 is 14 amino acids. Trimming cost V 8 bases and J 5 bases; bases outside gene matches: 11. CDR1 MNHEY and CDR2 SMNVEV come from the germline V gene (reference sequence). CDR3 region: CASHGEGSRETQYF. In DNA form, the CDR3 reads TGTGCCAGCCATGGGGAGGGCTCACGGGAGACCCAGTACTTC.

V usage is TRBV5-1 and J usage is TRBJ1-4; 10 nucleotides agree with TRBD1. There are 14 residues in the CDR3. The junction had 3 bases not matched to a gene; V was cut back by 3 bases and J by 7 bases. Germline values: CDR1 SGHRS, CDR2 YFSETQ. CDR3 amino acids: CASSSDRGFEKLFF. CDR3 bases: TGCGCCAGCAGCTCGGACAGGGGGTTTGAAAAACTGTTTTTT.

The V gene is TRBV5-1, the J gene TRBJ1-1; 7 nucleotides align to TRBD1. The CDR3 is made up of 15 amino acids. The germline gives CDR1 SGHRS, CDR2 YFSETQ. V lost 4 bases and J lost 1; bases outside the gene matches: 7. CDR3 DNA sequence: TGCGCCAGCAGCCCGTCCGACAGGGCGAACACTGAAGCTTTCTTT. Translated, it gives CASSPSDRANTEAFF.

The rearrangement links TRBV7-6 to TRBJ2-3, with TRBD2 identical over 7 bases. The germline V gene has CDR1 SGHVS and CDR2 FNYEAQ. The CDR3 runs 14 residues. The V and J ends lost 4 bases and 3 bases, in that order; junction bases with no gene match: 4. The CDR3 is CASSSWEGTDTQYF. DNA of the CDR3: TGTGCCAGCAGCTCTTGGGAGGGAACAGATACGCAGTATTTT.

This chain joins TRBV7-2 and TRBJ2-1; D ambiguous. This CDR3 is 12 amino acids long. The germline gives CDR1 SGHTA, CDR2 FQGNSA. V lost 5 bases to trimming and J lost 8 bases, with 10 bases between them. The CDR3 is CASSPTLDEQFF. The DNA for the CDR3 is TGTGCCAGCAGCCCGACTCTTGATGAGCAGTTCTTC.